The 8 T cell receptor beta chains in this list originate from one sample, sequenced in a study of CD8+CD57+ T cells in acquired aplastic anemia (dated by TCRdb to 2016 to 2018). Flow cytometry had shown CD8+CD57+ cell expansion in the patients selected for sequencing. The data were produced on an Illumina HiSeq 2000. Genomic DNA was used as template for profiling of TCR beta VDJ combinations and CDR3 sequences. Through fastp at Q25 and MiXCR, TCRdb rebuilt clones from the public reads, retaining in-frame beta chains. Every entry covers one CDR3 protein and lists the most common genes and DNA from its rows. The sample yields approximately 58,000 distinct CDR3 sequences; roughly 60% were counted once. The ten largest account for roughly 15% of the sample. Material for sequencing was sorted CD4+, CD8+, or CD8+CD57+ T cells (not recorded which) from PBMCs. These receptors were collected from a human donor with aplastic anemia.

The sample holds many counts of this clonotype. The chain joins TRBV4-2 to TRBJ2-1, with D perhaps matching TRBD2 (6 bases). V was trimmed by 0 bases and J by 7 bases, leaving 16 bases between them. This CDR3 region has 16 residues. Germline CDR1 and CDR2: LGHNA and YNFKEQ. CDR3 amino acids: CASSQEAGPRGNEQFF. The CDR3 coding sequence is TGTGCCAGCAGCCAAGAGGCAGGGCCACGGGGGAATGAGCAGTTCTTC.

Points on this clonotype: A much more abundant neighbour one base away suggests this may be a read error. V usage is TRBV12-3 or TRBV12-4 and J usage is TRBJ1-1; tentatively, D is TRBD1 (6 bases). This CDR3 is 13 amino acids long. V lost 5 bases, J lost 5 bases, and 12 bases lay in between. The CDR3 reads CASSGAGATEAFF. For the CDR3, the DNA is TGTGCCAGCAGTGGTGCAGGGGCGACTGAAGCTTTCTTT.

This clonotype has ten or more counts. The chain combines TRBV27 with TRBJ2-3; D is perhaps TRBD1 (6 bases). Trimming cost V 5 bases and J 2 bases, with 14 bases left between them. Germline V gene data show CDR1 as MNHEY and CDR2 as SMNVEV (reference sequence). There are 15 residues in the CDR3. The CDR3 sequence is CASSPTGPYTDTQYF. CDR3 nucleotide sequence: TGTGCCAGCAGTCCGACAGGACCCTACACAGATACGCAGTATTTT.

This clonotype has a count of ten or more. The chain couples TRBV9 to TRBJ1-1; D gene unclear. The germline CDR1 and CDR2 sequences are SGDLS and YYNGEE. The CDR3 is made up of 17 amino acids. Trimming took 7 bases from V and 1 from J, leaving 23 bases between them. CDR3 loop: CASGLPKGRTPNTEAFF. For the CDR3, the DNA is TGTGCCAGCGGGCTCCCCAAAGGGAGGACGCCGAACACTGAAGCTTTCTTT. Full variable domain (missing parts from reference TRBV9 and TRBJ1-1): DSGVTQTPKHLITATGQRVTLRCSPRSGDLSVYWYQQSLDQGLQFLIQYYNGEERAKGNILERFSAQQFPDLHSELNLSSLELGDSALYFCASGLPKGRTPNTEAFFGQGTRLTVV.

The chain employs TRBV2 and TRBJ2-2; D is unresolved. Germline V gene data show CDR1 as SNHLY and CDR2 as FYNNEI. The CDR3 consists of 14 residues. The germline V and J ends were trimmed by 3 bases and 6 bases, with 11 bases remaining between them. CDR3 amino acids: CASSDSDGAGELFF. The CDR3 nucleotides read TGTGCCAGCAGTGACAGTGATGGGGCCGGGGAGCTGTTTTTT.

This clonotype was observed once. The chain uses TRBV29-1 and TRBJ2-5; D gene ambiguous. CDR3 length equals 16 residues. Germline V CDR1 and CDR2: SQVTM, ANQGSEA. The V end lost 6 bases, the J end lost 3 bases, and 23 bases lay between the germline ends. Here the CDR3 DNA reads TGCAGCGTGAATATGGTTGTGGGTACACTTAAAGAGACCCAGTACTTC. It encodes CSVNMVVGTLKETQYF.

The V and J genes are TRBV7-3 and TRBJ2-1; D is ambiguous. With 4 bases removed from V and 5 bases from J, the gap between germline ends came to 6 bases. The CDR3 totals 12 residues. CDR1 and CDR2 from the germline V gene are SGHTA and FQGTGA. CDR3 sequence reads: CASSSRNNEQFF. CDR3 sequence (DNA): TGTGCCAGCAGCTCCCGGAACAATGAGCAGTTCTTC.

Many counts were recorded for this clonotype. The V gene is TRBV11-2, the J gene TRBJ1-2, with D possibly matching TRBD1 (5 bases). The germline V gene encodes CDR1 SGHAT and CDR2 FQNNGV. The germline V and J ends were trimmed by 5 bases and 0 bases, with 13 bases remaining between them. This CDR3 spans 15 amino acids. CDR3: CASSNRPPTNYGYTF. Written as DNA, the CDR3 is TGTGCCAGCAGCAACAGGCCCCCTACTAACTATGGCTACACCTTC.